These 19 T cell receptor beta chains were sequenced from one sample in a study of blood T cell repertoires in COVID-19. Generated by immunoSEQ multiplex PCR, the TCRdb table keeps only in-frame clones and is missing some. The sample includes over 65,000 clones, around 86% seen only once; the top ten take more than 10%. The sequenced material came from peripheral blood. These receptors were obtained from a human donor in a cohort sampled during active COVID-19.

This chain joins TRBV5-1 and TRBJ2-3, with 7 bases aligning to TRBD2. The V and J ends lost 6 bases and 4 bases, in that order; junction bases with no gene match: 14. CDR3 size: 16 residues. CDR1 and CDR2 from the germline V gene are SGHRS and YFSETQ. CDR3 coding DNA: TGCGCCAGCACCACCACCGGGGCGGGGGTGGCAGATACGCAGTATTTT. Translation: CASTTTGAGVADTQYF.

The chain links TRBV6-5 to TRBJ2-1; 8 bases line up with TRBD2. With 5 bases clipped from V and 6 bases from J, the junction kept 6 bases outside the gene matches. Germline V gene sequence: CDR1 MNHEY, CDR2 SVGAGI. CDR3 length: 14 residues. In nucleotides, the CDR3 is TGTGCCAGCAGTCGGGGGGGAGGTAGCAATGAGCAGTTCTTC. Translating it yields CASSRGGGSNEQFF.

The DNA for the CDR3 is TGTGCCAGCAGCCAAAGGGACAGGGGGCCAGGTGAGCAGTTCTTC. Protein sequence: CASSQRDRGPGEQFF. The chain employs TRBV3-1 (or the pseudogene TRBV3-2) and TRBJ2-1; TRBD1 matches at 12 bases. Unmatched junction bases numbered 5, after V lost 2 bases and J lost 9 bases. Germline V gene data show CDR1 as LGHDT and CDR2 as YNNKEL (reference sequence). The CDR3 length is 15 residues.

The genes are TRBV12-5 and TRBJ2-7; D is perhaps TRBD1 (6 bases). In germline, CDR1 is LGHNT, CDR2 FRNRAP. V shed 6 bases and J shed 4 bases, with 13 bases lying between them. This CDR3 spans 13 amino acids. CDR3 sequence reads: CASGNGQLYEQYF. The CDR3 DNA sequence: TGTGCTAGTGGCAATGGACAGCTGTACGAGCAGTACTTC.

This clone was picked up one time. The chain couples TRBV28 to TRBJ1-1, with TRBD1 matching 7 bases. Looked up from germline, CDR1 is MDHEN and CDR2 is SYDVKM. V lost 6 bases, J lost 6 bases, and 13 bases stayed unmatched. This CDR3 comprises 15 residues. CDR3 region: CASRGQGDGSAEAFF. CDR3 bases: TGTGCCAGCAGGGGGCAGGGGGATGGATCCGCTGAAGCTTTCTTT.

The genes are TRBV7-2 and TRBJ2-1, with 16 bases that match TRBD2. V was pared by 4 bases and J by 9 bases, with 3 bases of the junction left unmatched. This CDR3 contains 15 residues. Germline CDR1 is SGHTA and CDR2 is FQGNSA. CDR3 bases: TGTGCCAGCAGCTCCGGGACTAGCGGGGGGGCTGAGCAGTTCTTC. Its protein is CASSSGTSGGAEQFF.

V gene TRBV5-4 combines with J gene TRBJ1-2; D is possibly TRBD1 (5 bases). The germline V gene encodes CDR1 SGHNT and CDR2 YYREEE (reference sequence). This CDR3 comprises 13 residues. The germline V and J ends were trimmed by 0 bases and 2 bases, with 5 bases remaining between them. CDR3 coding DNA: TGTGCCAGCAGCTTGGGACAGAACTATGGCTACACCTTC. It is translated as CASSLGQNYGYTF.

The V gene is TRBV28, the J gene TRBJ2-7; 7 nucleotides line up with TRBD1. The V and J ends lost 5 bases and 2 bases, in that order; junction bases with no gene match: 6. The CDR3 contains 14 residues. Germline lookup yields CDR1 MDHEN and CDR2 SYDVKM. CDR3 amino acids: CASSLPGQTYEQYF. In nucleotides, the CDR3 is TGTGCCAGCAGTCTCCCGGGACAGACCTACGAGCAGTACTTC.

Concerning this clone: The junction and the germline gene differ at one end; a read error may be behind it. This chain connects TRBV30 to TRBJ2-7; D perhaps matches TRBD2 (5 bases). CDR3 length equals 13 residues. CDR1 is GTSNPN, CDR2 SVGIG, per germline (reference sequence). CDR3 sequence reads: CAGRADSTGEQYF. In nucleotides, the CDR3 is TGTGCCGGGAGAGCGGACTCTACGGGGGAGCAGTACTTC.

The J gene is TRBJ1-5, the V gene TRBV7-2; D uncertain. With 4 bases removed from V and 1 base from J, the gap between germline ends came to 8 bases. The CDR3 sequence is 14 residues long. Germline CDR1 SGHTA, CDR2 FQGNSA. This CDR3 is CASSSSMSNQPQHF. The CDR3, as DNA: TGTGCCAGCAGCTCGAGTATGAGCAATCAGCCCCAGCATTTT.

J is TRBJ2-5 and V is TRBV2; D is unresolved. V was clipped by 6 bases and J by 4 bases, with 15 bases between them. Germline loops: CDR1 SNHLY, CDR2 FYNNEI. CDR3 length: 14 residues. CDR3 sequence reads: CASRVGGGLETQYF. Written as DNA, the CDR3 is TGTGCCAGCAGAGTCGGCGGTGGCTTAGAGACCCAGTACTTC.

This clone has only one observation. The rearrangement links TRBV5-4 to TRBJ2-7; 9 bases match TRBD1. The CDR3 totals 14 residues. The V and J ends lost 6 bases and 0 bases, in that order; junction bases with no gene match: 4. Germline V gene data show CDR1 as SGHNT and CDR2 as YYREEE (reference sequence). The chain's CDR3 is CASTRQGGSYEQYF. The DNA for the CDR3 is TGTGCCAGCACCCGACAGGGGGGCTCCTACGAGCAGTACTTC.

The V and J genes are TRBV5-4 and TRBJ2-7, with TRBD1 identical over 8 bases. Per germline, CDR1 SGHNT and CDR2 YYREEE (reference sequence). V lost 0 bases, J lost 7 bases, and 3 bases stayed unmatched. CDR3 size: 13 residues. CDR3 amino acids: CASSLGGDREQYF. CDR3 DNA sequence: TGTGCCAGCAGCTTGGGAGGGGACAGGGAGCAGTACTTC.

This clone was observed once. The rearrangement uses TRBV7-2 and TRBJ2-3, with TRBD2 as a possible D gene (7 bases). CDR1 and CDR2 from the germline V gene are SGHTA and FQGNSA. CDR3 size: 15 residues. V dropped 7 bases and J dropped 4 bases, with 18 bases sitting between them. The chain's CDR3 is CASIPGPGGADTQYF. The CDR3 region has the DNA TGTGCCAGCATCCCCGGTCCGGGGGGCGCAGATACGCAGTATTTT. Drawing the rest from reference TRBV7-2 and TRBJ2-3, the complete variable domain is GAGVSQSPSNKVTEKGKDVELRCDPISGHTALYWYRQSLGQGLEFLIYFQGNSAPDKSGLPSDRFSAERTGGSVSTLTIQRTQQEDSAVYLCASIPGPGGADTQYFGPGTRLTVL.

The chain links TRBV3-1 (or the pseudogene TRBV3-2) to TRBJ1-4, with D uncertain. V was shortened by 0 bases and J by 11 bases, with 10 bases between the two germline ends. CDR3 size: 13 residues. The germline CDR1 and CDR2 sequences are LGHDT and YNNKEL (reference sequence). DNA of the CDR3: TGTGCCAGCAGCCAAGATGAGGTGGCGAAACTGTTTTTT. Its protein product is CASSQDEVAKLFF.

This chain uses TRBV4-3 with TRBJ2-7; the D gene is possibly TRBD1 (5 bases). Germline V gives CDR1 LGHNA, CDR2 YSLEER. The CDR3 is 16 amino acids. Trimming left V 2 bases short and J 0 bases short, with 14 bases between. This chain's CDR3 is CASSQSFGQGSYEQYF. In nucleotides, the CDR3 is TGCGCCAGCAGCCAATCTTTCGGGCAGGGCTCCTACGAGCAGTACTTC.

The chain carries TRBV7-9 and TRBJ2-7; 10 nucleotides align to TRBD1. Germline lookup yields CDR1 SEHNR and CDR2 FQNEAQ (reference sequence). There are 15 residues in the CDR3. V trimming: 5 bases; J trimming: 2 bases; junction bases outside the gene matches: 6. The CDR3 region is CASSLRDRGPYEQYF. The DNA of the CDR3 is TGTGCCAGCAGCCTCCGGGACAGGGGTCCCTACGAGCAGTACTTC.

The V gene is TRBV19, the J gene TRBJ1-5; the match to TRBD1 covers 9 bases. V was clipped by 1 base and J by 7 bases; unmatched bases: 8. Germline loops: CDR1 LNHDA, CDR2 SQIVND (reference sequence). The CDR3 length is 16 residues. CDR3 bases: TGTGCCAGTAGTATAGCCCAACAGGGGGCCGGACAGCCCCAGCATTTT. This codes for CASSIAQQGAGQPQHF.

V usage is TRBV6-5 and J usage is TRBJ1-4; TRBD1 is a possible D gene (5 bases). The CDR3 is 13 amino acids. CDR1 and CDR2 (germline): MNHEY, SVGAGI. V was pared by 0 bases and J by 6 bases, with 5 bases between. CDR3 nucleotides: TGTGCCAGCAGTTACTCGACAGATGAAAAACTGTTTTTT. Its protein product is CASSYSTDEKLFF.